This T cell receptor (beta chain) was recovered during a study of T cell changes during pregnancy in multiple sclerosis. Germline V gene lookup returns CDR1 SQVTM and CDR2 ANQGSEA. V was shortened by 2 bases and J by 9 bases, with 8 bases between the two germline ends. This CDR3 spans 11 amino acids. Data came from immunoSEQ multiplex PCR; TCRdb stores just in-frame clones and leaves some out. Here the sample spans 45,000 to 60,000 clones, 91% being singletons. Sequenced material: peripheral blood, taken after pregnancy. The TCR comes from a female donor in good health, enrolled as a control in a pregnancy study. This chain joins TRBV29-1 and TRBJ2-1, with a tentative D call TRBD1 (6 bases). CDR3 coding DNA: TGCAGCGTTGAAAGGGACATTGAGCAGTTCTTC. Its protein is CSVERDIEQFF.